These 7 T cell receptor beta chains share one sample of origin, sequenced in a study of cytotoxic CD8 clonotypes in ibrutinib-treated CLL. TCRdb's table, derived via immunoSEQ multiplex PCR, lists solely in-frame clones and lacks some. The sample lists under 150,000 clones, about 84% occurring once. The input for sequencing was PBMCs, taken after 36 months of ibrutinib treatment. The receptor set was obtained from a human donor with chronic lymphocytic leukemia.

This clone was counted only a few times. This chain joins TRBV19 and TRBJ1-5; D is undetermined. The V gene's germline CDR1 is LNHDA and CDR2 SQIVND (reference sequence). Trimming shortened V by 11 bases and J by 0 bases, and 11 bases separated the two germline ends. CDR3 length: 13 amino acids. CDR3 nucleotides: TGTGCCTCCAAGGAGCTTAGCAATCAGCCCCAGCATTTT. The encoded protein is CASKELSNQPQHF.

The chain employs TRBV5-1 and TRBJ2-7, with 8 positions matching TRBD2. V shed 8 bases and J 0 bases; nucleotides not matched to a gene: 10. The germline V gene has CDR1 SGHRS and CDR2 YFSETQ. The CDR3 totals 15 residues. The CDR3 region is CASNIGGERSYEQYF. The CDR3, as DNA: TGCGCCAGTAATATCGGGGGGGAACGCTCCTACGAGCAGTACTTC.

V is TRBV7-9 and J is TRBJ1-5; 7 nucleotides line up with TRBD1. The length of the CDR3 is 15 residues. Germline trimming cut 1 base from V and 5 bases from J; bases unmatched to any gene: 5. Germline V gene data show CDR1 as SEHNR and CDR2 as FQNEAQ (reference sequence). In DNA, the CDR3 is TGTGCCAGCAGCTTAGGACAGGGACTCTATCAGCCCCAGCATTTT. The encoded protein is CASSLGQGLYQPQHF.

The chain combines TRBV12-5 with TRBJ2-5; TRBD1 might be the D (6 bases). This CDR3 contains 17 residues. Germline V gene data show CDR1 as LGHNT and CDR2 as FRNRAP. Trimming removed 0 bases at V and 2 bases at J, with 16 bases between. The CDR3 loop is CASGLVADRSRQETQYF. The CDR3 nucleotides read TGTGCTAGTGGTTTGGTTGCAGACAGGAGCCGTCAAGAGACCCAGTACTTC.

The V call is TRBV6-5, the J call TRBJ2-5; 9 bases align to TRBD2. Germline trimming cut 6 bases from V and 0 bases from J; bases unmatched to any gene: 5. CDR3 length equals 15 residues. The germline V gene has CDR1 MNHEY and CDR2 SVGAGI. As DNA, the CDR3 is TGTGCCAGCAGCAGCGGGGGGCCATACCAAGAGACCCAGTACTTC. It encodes CASSSGGPYQETQYF.

Here the CDR3 DNA reads TGCGCCAGCAAGGGCCAGGGTAACTATGGCTACACCTTC. Protein: CASKGQGNYGYTF. The chain employs TRBV5-1 and TRBJ1-2, with D possibly matching TRBD1 (5 bases). Trimming removed 6 bases at V and 1 base at J, with 10 bases between. The germline CDR1 and CDR2 sequences are SGHRS and YFSETQ. The CDR3 has 13 amino acids.

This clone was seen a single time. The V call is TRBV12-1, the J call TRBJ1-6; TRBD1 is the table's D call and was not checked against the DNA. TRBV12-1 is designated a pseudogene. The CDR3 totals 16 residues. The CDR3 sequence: CASSFQGQGDNSPLHF. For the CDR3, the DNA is TGTGCCAGCAGCTTTCAGGGACAGGGGGATAATTCACCCCTCCACTTT.